What follows are 24 T cell receptor beta chains derived from one specimen sequenced in a study of blood T cell repertoires in COVID-19. The method was immunoSEQ multiplex PCR; TCRdb's version includes in-frame clones alone and lacks a portion of them. Found here are some 270,000 clones, around 84% of them singletons; the top ten hold less than 2%. Sequencing used peripheral blood. These receptors were obtained from a woman aged 40 to 50 who had recovered from COVID-19.

This sequence joins TRBV5-1 and TRBJ2-5, with D possibly matching TRBD1 (6 bases). V gave up 5 bases and J gave up 2 bases, with 13 bases separating them. This CDR3 is built from 14 residues. Germline CDR1 and CDR2: SGHRS and YFSETQ. As DNA, the CDR3 is TGCGCCAGCAGGACCGGACAGTTTCAAGAGACCCAGTACTTC. It yields the protein CASRTGQFQETQYF.

The V and J genes are TRBV9 and TRBJ2-3, with 9 bases that match TRBD2. V trimming: 6 bases; J trimming: 5 bases; junction bases outside the gene matches: 19. Per the germline V gene, CDR1 is SGDLS and CDR2 is YYNGEE. This CDR3 region has 18 residues. The CDR3 is CASILSPLARGGVDTQYF. The CDR3 DNA sequence: TGTGCCAGCATCTTGTCCCCCTTAGCGCGGGGGGGCGTAGATACGCAGTATTTT.

This chain connects TRBV5-5 to TRBJ1-1; a possible D gene is TRBD1 (5 bases). Trimming removed 4 bases at V and 4 bases at J, with 14 bases between. This CDR3 comprises 14 residues. Germline CDR1 reads SGHKS; CDR2 reads YYEKEE (reference sequence). Written as DNA, the CDR3 is TGTGCCAGCAGCCCTTGGACGGGGGGCACTGAAGCTTTCTTT. Translating gives CASSPWTGGTEAFF. Complete variable domain (other parts from reference TRBV5-5 and TRBJ1-1): DAGVTQSPTHLIKTRGQQVTLRCSPISGHKSVSWYQQVLGQGPQFIFQYYEKEERGRGNFPDRFSARQFPNYSSELNVNALLLGDSALYLCASSPWTGGTEAFFGQGTRLTVV.

V is TRBV2 and J is TRBJ2-5; D might be TRBD1 (5 bases). V lost 4 bases and J 0 bases, leaving 9 bases between the germline ends. CDR1 SNHLY and CDR2 FYNNEI come from the germline V gene. The CDR3 is 14 residues long. The CDR3 bases are TGTGCCAGCAGTGGACGGACAAACCAAGAGACCCAGTACTTC. Amino acids: CASSGRTNQETQYF.

The rearrangement uses TRBV6-5 and TRBJ2-2, with TRBD1 as a possible D gene (5 bases). This CDR3 has 14 amino acids. Trimming shortened V by 1 base and J by 4 bases, and 7 bases separated the two germline ends. CDR1 and CDR2 (germline): MNHEY, SVGAGI. The CDR3 region is CASSYWGRTGELFF. The CDR3 region has the DNA TGTGCCAGCAGTTACTGGGGCCGCACCGGGGAGCTGTTTTTT.

The chain has TRBV6-1 and TRBJ2-7, with 7 bases fitting TRBD1. Germline CDR1 is MNHNS and CDR2 is SASEGT. This CDR3 is built from 13 residues. After removal of 1 base from V and 6 bases from J, the junction contained 3 bases not matched to a gene. The CDR3, as DNA: TGTGCCAGCAGTGAAGGGACAGGTTTCGAGCAGTACTTC. Translating it yields CASSEGTGFEQYF.

The rearrangement joins TRBV10-3 to TRBJ1-5; unclear D gene. This CDR3 spans 13 amino acids. Between the trimmed V and J ends, which lost 6 bases and 5 bases, there was a span of 11 bases. CDR1 is ENHRY, CDR2 SYGVKD, per germline. In nucleotides, the CDR3 is TGTGCCATCAGGGAGGTAGGAGATCAGCCCCAGCATTTT. Amino acid sequence: CAIREVGDQPQHF.

The chain is built from TRBV5-1 and TRBJ2-7; D may be TRBD1 (6 bases). In germline, CDR1 is SGHRS, CDR2 YFSETQ. V lost 1 base, J lost 6 bases, and 17 bases lay in between. The CDR3 is 15 residues long. The CDR3 DNA reads as TGCGCCAGCAGCTTGAGTCCAGGGGCCTTTGGCGAGCAGTACTTC. Protein: CASSLSPGAFGEQYF.

The chain links TRBV5-4 to TRBJ1-2; no clear D. V lost 0 bases, J lost 2 bases, and 8 bases lay in between. Germline V gene data show CDR1 as SGHNT and CDR2 as YYREEE (reference sequence). The CDR3 extends over 14 amino acids. The CDR3 sequence is CASSLGTENYGYTF. CDR3 coding DNA: TGTGCCAGCAGCTTGGGAACAGAGAACTATGGCTACACCTTC. The variable domain in full, with the rest retrieved from reference TRBV5-4 and TRBJ1-2, is ETGVTQSPTHLIKTRGQQVTLRCSSQSGHNTVSWYQQALGQGPQFIFQYYREEENGRGNFPPRFSGLQFPNYSSELNVNALELDDSALYLCASSLGTENYGYTFGSGTRLTVV.

The chain couples TRBV18 to TRBJ1-1; tentatively, D is TRBD1 (6 bases). This CDR3 has 16 amino acids. Per germline, CDR1 KGHSH and CDR2 LQKENI. The V and J ends lost 5 bases and 0 bases respectively, with 16 bases between them. This CDR3 reads CASSFTGPELNTEAFF. As DNA, the CDR3 is TGTGCCAGCTCATTCACAGGGCCTGAACTGAACACTGAAGCTTTCTTT.

The V call is TRBV5-8, the J call TRBJ1-5; a possible D gene is TRBD1 (5 bases). The germline CDR1 and CDR2 sequences are SGHTS and YDEGEE. With 4 bases removed from V and 0 bases from J, the gap between germline ends came to 17 bases. The CDR3 has 17 residues. In nucleotides, the CDR3 is TGTGCCAGCAGCATCCCGGGACTCAAGGATAGCAATCAGCCCCAGCATTTT. Its protein is CASSIPGLKDSNQPQHF.

The chain has TRBV24-1 and TRBJ1-5; D is uncertain. The length of the CDR3 is 13 residues. V dropped 4 bases and J dropped 4 bases, with 7 bases sitting between them. Germline V gene sequence: CDR1 KGHDR, CDR2 SFDVKD. The CDR3 sequence is CATSDDGNQPQHF. The CDR3 nucleotides are TGTGCCACCAGTGACGACGGGAATCAGCCCCAGCATTTT.

The chain combines TRBV7-9 with TRBJ2-5; 7 positions match TRBD1. The V and J ends lost 5 bases and 5 bases, in that order; junction bases with no gene match: 8. The length of the CDR3 is 14 residues. Per the germline V gene, CDR1 is SEHNR and CDR2 is FQNEAQ (reference sequence). CDR3 coding DNA: TGTGCCAGCAGCCTCCTGACAGGGTTGGAGACCCAGTACTTC. This sequence encodes CASSLLTGLETQYF. The full variable domain, in which reference TRBV7-9 and TRBJ2-5 provide the parts outside the CDR3, is DTGVSQNPRHKITKRGQNVTFRCDPISEHNRLYWYRQTLGQGPEFLTYFQNEAQLEKSRLLSDRFSAERPKGSFSTLEIQRTEQGDSAMYLCASSLLTGLETQYFGPGTRLLVL.

V is TRBV28 and J is TRBJ2-7; possibly TRBD1 for D (5 bases). This CDR3 is 11 amino acids long. Looked up from germline, CDR1 is MDHEN and CDR2 is SYDVKM. This CDR3 reads CAWGSSYEQYF. The CDR3 coding sequence is TGTGCATGGGGCAGCTCCTACGAGCAGTACTTC.

The chain recombines TRBV10-3 with TRBJ2-3; D unresolved. Deletions cut 6 bases from V and 2 bases from J, with 9 bases between. The CDR3 totals 13 residues. Germline-derived CDR1 and CDR2 are ENHRY and SYGVKD. For the CDR3, the DNA is TGTGCCATCAGACCTCAGGACACAGATACGCAGTATTTT. It yields the protein CAIRPQDTDTQYF.

In this sample, this clone turned up a few times. The V call is TRBV11-3, the J call TRBJ2-2, with D unclear. V lost 0 bases and J 0 bases, leaving 8 bases between the germline ends. This CDR3 contains 16 residues. Germline assignment: CDR1 SGHNT and CDR2 YENEEA. CDR3 in amino acids: CASSLERVANTGELFF. CDR3 sequence (DNA): TGTGCCAGCAGCTTAGAACGGGTAGCGAACACCGGGGAGCTGTTTTTT.

The genes are TRBV28 and TRBJ2-7; weak D call: TRBD1 (6 bases). This CDR3 is built from 14 residues. Between the trimmed V and J ends, which lost 6 bases and 3 bases, there was a span of 15 bases. Germline CDR1 MDHEN, CDR2 SYDVKM. The CDR3 DNA sequence: TGTGCCAGCAGCTCCGGGACACCGATCTACGAGCAGTACTTC. Amino acids: CASSSGTPIYEQYF.

This sequence joins TRBV30 and TRBJ1-6; D remains ambiguous. Between the trimmed V and J ends, which lost 0 bases and 7 bases, there was a span of 16 bases. The length of the CDR3 is 16 residues. Germline V gene data show CDR1 as GTSNPN and CDR2 as SVGIG (reference sequence). CDR3 loop: CAWSVLPQDGNSPLHF. The CDR3 coding sequence is TGTGCCTGGAGTGTACTCCCCCAGGATGGAAATTCACCCCTCCACTTT.

The CDR3 reads CASRLTGTYEQYF. In DNA, the CDR3 is TGCGCCAGCAGATTAACAGGGACCTACGAGCAGTACTTC. V gene TRBV5-1 combines with J gene TRBJ2-7; perhaps TRBD1 as D (6 bases). The V end lost 5 bases, the J end lost 2 bases, and 11 bases lay between the germline ends. The CDR3 runs 13 residues. Per the germline V gene, CDR1 is SGHRS and CDR2 is YFSETQ.

This clone was counted once. This sequence joins TRBV28 and TRBJ1-5, with a weak D call TRBD1 (5 bases). This CDR3 has 13 amino acids. In germline, CDR1 is MDHEN, CDR2 SYDVKM. V gave up 10 bases and J gave up 5 bases, with 15 bases separating them. This CDR3 is CATDGGNYQPQHF. The CDR3 nucleotides read TGTGCCACCGACGGGGGTAATTATCAGCCCCAGCATTTT.

This clone occurred a few times. The V and J genes are TRBV15 and TRBJ2-3; possible D gene TRBD2, 7 bases. This CDR3 comprises 16 residues. V gave up 5 bases and J gave up 3 bases, with 18 bases separating them. Germline lookup yields CDR1 LNHNV and CDR2 YYDKDF (reference sequence). The CDR3 loop is CATSVGAGEPTDTQYF. The CDR3 nucleotides read TGTGCCACCAGCGTGGGGGCGGGGGAGCCAACAGATACGCAGTATTTT.

The chain has TRBV6-5 and TRBJ2-1, with D perhaps TRBD1 (6 bases). This CDR3 is 14 amino acids long. The V gene's germline CDR1 is MNHEY and CDR2 SVGAGI. V was trimmed by 6 bases and J by 3 bases, leaving 12 bases between them. The CDR3 here is CASRRGQFYNEQFF. DNA of the CDR3: TGTGCCAGCAGGCGAGGACAGTTCTACAATGAGCAGTTCTTC.

The gene calls are TRBV19 and TRBJ1-5, with a tentative D call TRBD1 (6 bases). In germline, CDR1 is LNHDA, CDR2 SQIVND (reference sequence). This CDR3 has 15 amino acids. The V end lost 7 bases, the J end lost 6 bases, and 19 bases lay between the germline ends. The CDR3 loop reads CASIEGGRFGQPQHF. CDR3 coding DNA: TGTGCCAGTATCGAGGGGGGGCGTTTCGGTCAGCCCCAGCATTTT.

The J gene is TRBJ2-4, the V gene TRBV3-1 (or the pseudogene TRBV3-2), with a weak D call TRBD2 (6 bases). With 3 bases removed from V and 2 bases from J, the gap between germline ends came to 11 bases. Germline V gives CDR1 LGHDT, CDR2 YNNKEL (reference sequence). The CDR3 runs 15 residues. CDR3 region: CASSHRGISKNIQYF. In nucleotides, the CDR3 is TGTGCCAGCAGCCACCGGGGGATTTCCAAAAACATTCAGTACTTC.